This entry is about one T cell receptor (beta chain). As yet, its antigen is unknown. Healthy bone marrow donors made up the donors. Germline V CDR1 and CDR2: KGHSH, LQKENI. This CDR3 is built from 15 residues. Trimming pared 0 bases from V and 3 bases from J, leaving 11 bases between. The PCR employed 60 Vbeta primers together with 13 Jbeta primers. The method was immunoSEQ multiplex PCR; TCRdb's version includes in-frame clones alone and lacks a portion of them. This table holds about 160,000 clones, around four fifths found once. This entry belongs to a study of cytomegalovirus exposure and HLA in healthy donors. Study results and caveats: Later, TCR association rates were found to vary by HLA locus, highest for DRB1 and lowest for HLA-C.

This chain joins TRBV18 and TRBJ1-2; D ambiguous. Sequencing was carried out using PBMCs. The sequence was collected from a man aged 18 to 29 in good health and CMV-seronegative. The CDR3 nucleotides read TGTGCCAGCTCACCACCGTCGGGTCTCGACTATGGCTACACCTTC. Amino acids: CASSPPSGLDYGYTF.